This T cell receptor (beta chain) was recorded in a study of T-cell memory formation after mild COVID-19. Study-level findings and limits: Balance between CD4 and CD8 was seen in clones contracting day 15 to 85, and a CD4+ lean was seen in later expanders. Contracting CD4+ clones lay largely in CM and EM, with CD8+ ones residing in EMRA.

Trimming left V 5 bases short and J 5 bases short, with 15 bases between. CDR1 is MNHEY and CDR2 is SVGAGI in the germline V gene. CDR3 size: 14 residues. This clonotype was recorded a few times. Its antigen is currently unknown. Each CDR3 protein gets one entry after TCRdb re-called the 5' RACE reads with MiXCR. Of 150,000 to 200,000 distinct CDR3 sequences in the sample, 11% were seen once. This clonotype was obtained from a man aged 18 to 29 who had mild COVID-19 (a few samples of this study predate the infection). Cell type and time point are not known. The chain uses TRBV6-5 and TRBJ1-2, with D tentatively TRBD1 (5 bases). The sequencing sample was made of PBMCs or a T cell subset sorted from them (not recorded which). CDR3 DNA: TGTGCCAGCAGTCCTACAGGTTCGGGTTATGGCTACACCTTC. This encodes CASSPTGSGYGYTF.